The rows below give T cell receptor beta chains drawn from one sample of a study of blood T cell repertoires in COVID-19. Profiled with immunoSEQ multiplex PCR; TCRdb holds only in-frame clones, not every one. The sample has some 270,000 clones, around 83% seen once; the top ten hold about 1.6%. Sequencing used peripheral blood. The source is a woman aged 40 to 50 who had recovered from COVID-19. CDR3s include the opening cysteine and the closing phenylalanine or tryptophan.

V gene	J gene	CDR3 protein
TRBV19	TRBJ2-1	CASSHHNNNEQFF
TRBV11-2	TRBJ2-1	CASSSLAGRDNEQFF
TRBV27	TRBJ2-2	CASSLLAGPNTGELFF
TRBV18	TRBJ1-2	CASSPGLRQDWSFYGYTF
TRBV10-3	TRBJ1-3	CAINESPLSGNTIYF
TRBV4-1	TRBJ2-3	CASSPSPGSGRTDTQYF
TRBV5-1	TRBJ1-2	CASSLGQINYGYTF
TRBV2	TRBJ1-5	CASSEGWGNQPQHF
TRBV28	TRBJ2-3	CASSSRTSGGAGTQYF
TRBV10-3	TRBJ1-1	CAISSRTGGVDTEAFF
TRBV2	TRBJ1-4	CASSEQGMLPSVF
TRBV28	TRBJ1-3	CASTHGTIGNTIYF
TRBV6-5	TRBJ1-5	CASSVGTDSNQPQHF
TRBV12-5	TRBJ2-2	CASGRTGTSGGRTGELFF
TRBV6-5	TRBJ2-2	CASSYSTAVSGELFF
TRBV3-1/TRBV3-2	TRBJ1-6	CASSQAVQDSPLHF
TRBV10-3	TRBJ2-1	CAISGTTNEQFF
TRBV5-4	TRBJ2-6	CASSPGQQISGANVLTF
TRBV5-6	TRBJ2-1	CASSLVGVEQFF
TRBV18	TRBJ1-1	CASSPRQVGTEAFF
TRBV11-3	TRBJ2-1	CASSQRLAGVEQFF
TRBV28	TRBJ1-6	CASSFGTGPRGFMALHF
TRBV28	TRBJ1-1	CASSLWGLEAFF
TRBV2	TRBJ1-2	CARQGQGEGYTF
TRBV30	TRBJ2-2	CAWRIAGGLFTGELFF
TRBV27	TRBJ2-5	CASSFLGRGGQETQYF
TRBV7-3	TRBJ2-3	CASSLGGRPTDTQYF
TRBV6-5	TRBJ1-1	CASSYTGDTEAFF
TRBV6-2/TRBV6-3	TRBJ1-1	CASSYSTRGRSMNTEAFF
TRBV2	TRBJ2-7	CASSEDRAGYEQYF
TRBV7-6	TRBJ2-5	CASSSKIYQETQYF
TRBV25-1	TRBJ2-7	CASSADRGLVESYEQYF
TRBV2	TRBJ1-5	CASSEQGQGYQPQHF
TRBV27	TRBJ2-3	CATKIRGGNPDTQYF
TRBV30	TRBJ2-3	CAWSHGQGSADTQYF
TRBV19	TRBJ2-5	CASSQLRGPETQYF
TRBV7-9	TRBJ2-1	CASSLEGATYNEQFF
TRBV7-2	TRBJ2-7	CASSLTGDLSQEQYF
TRBV3-1/TRBV3-2	TRBJ1-2	CASSPLGADWGYTF
TRBV11-2	TRBJ2-4	CASSLRDLRLDIQYF
TRBV4-1	TRBJ2-3	CASSQDGAGFGLGTQYF
TRBV28	TRBJ1-5	CASSSNTLSQPQHF
TRBV7-2	TRBJ1-2	CASSLGQGATYGYTF
TRBV19	TRBJ1-2	CASAGQGVYTF
TRBV30	TRBJ1-1	CAWSREPEDTEAFF
TRBV19	TRBJ1-2	CASSSQQEPGYTF
TRBV5-6	TRBJ1-5	CASSLTGGAYNQPQHF
TRBV7-6	TRBJ2-7	CASSPTGTSGDYEQYF
TRBV6-5	TRBJ1-1	CASSYDAGRGNTEAFF
TRBV5-4	TRBJ2-2	CASSLDRGNGELFF
TRBV7-2	TRBJ1-4	CASSLEGTGVRKLFF
TRBV5-1	TRBJ2-3	CASRLAGGIDTQYF
TRBV2	TRBJ1-2	CASSEAGTGTGRRYGYTF
TRBV10-3	TRBJ2-7	CAISPIKRSRAHEQYF
TRBV2	TRBJ2-3	CASSGLAGGYSTDTQYF
TRBV21-1	TRBJ2-7	CASSKARGTGGKSYEQYF
TRBV30	TRBJ1-1	CALLRADEAFF